These 28 T cell receptor beta chains were all obtained from the same sample, sequenced in a study of blood T cells in healthy people across ages. Primed by a sample-barcoded 5' primer and a J-beta primer mix, a second PCR proceeded for about 6 to 11 cycles. TCRdb called the 5' RACE reads again in MiXCR, with one record for every CDR3 protein. Of around 1.7 million distinct CDR3 sequences listed, about 28% were seen once; the top ten hold 7.7%. Material: blood. The source is a woman in her 30s in good health.

This clonotype was seen ten or more times. The genes are TRBV5-1 and TRBJ2-5; 10 nucleotides line up with TRBD2. Germline CDR1 and CDR2: SGHRS and YFSETQ. There are 14 residues in the CDR3. V dropped 3 bases and J dropped 3; count of bases not matched to a gene: 2. The chain's CDR3 is CASSSTSGEETQYF. The DNA of the CDR3 is TGCGCCAGCAGCTCAACTAGCGGGGAAGAGACCCAGTACTTC. Looking up the rest from reference TRBV5-1 and TRBJ2-5 gives the full variable domain: KAGVTQTPRYLIKTRGQQVTLSCSPISGHRSVSWYQQTPGQGLQFLFEYFSETQRNKGNFPGRFSGRQFSNSRSEMNVSTLELGDSALYLCASSSTSGEETQYFGPGTRLLVL.

This clonotype was seen at least ten times. The V and J genes are TRBV10-3 and TRBJ2-1; possibly TRBD2 for D (5 bases). V lost 8 bases and J 0 bases, leaving 11 bases between the germline ends. CDR3 length: 14 residues. Germline V CDR1 and CDR2: ENHRY, SYGVKD. CDR3 residues: CAIRGSSSYNEQFF. The CDR3, as DNA: TGTGCCATCCGAGGGAGTTCCTCCTACAATGAGCAGTTCTTC.

This clonotype was counted at least ten times. This rearrangement joins TRBV20-1 to TRBJ2-7; TRBD2 matches at 9 bases. Germline CDR1 DFQATT, CDR2 SNEGSKA (reference sequence). V shed 6 bases and J 3 bases; nucleotides not matched to a gene: 9. The CDR3 is made up of 14 amino acids. The chain's CDR3 is CSAAGGRIHYEQYF. The CDR3 coding sequence is TGCAGTGCGGCGGGAGGGAGGATTCACTACGAGCAGTACTTC.

This clonotype was picked up many times. The V gene is TRBV11-2, the J gene TRBJ2-1; D perhaps matches TRBD2 (6 bases). Trimming shortened V by 1 base and J by 0 bases, and 7 bases separated the two germline ends. CDR1 and CDR2 from the germline V gene are SGHAT and FQNNGV. This CDR3 is 15 amino acids long. In DNA form, the CDR3 reads TGTGCCAGCAGCTTAGTGACTAGCTCCTACAATGAGCAGTTCTTC. Encoded protein: CASSLVTSSYNEQFF.

Comment on this clonotype: With a much larger clone just one base away, this may be a read error. CDR3 nucleotide sequence: TGTGCCACCAGCCCCCGGGACAGGGTAGCTGAGGCCAACGTCCTGACTTTC. This translates into CATSPRDRVAEANVLTF. The chain is built from TRBV15 and TRBJ2-6; 9 bases agree with TRBD1. The length of the CDR3 is 17 residues. V lost 5 bases and J lost 6; bases outside the gene matches: 11. Per the germline V gene, CDR1 is LNHNV and CDR2 is YYDKDF (reference sequence). Together with reference TRBV15 and TRBJ2-6, the CDR3 gives the full variable domain: DAMVIQNPRYQVTQFGKPVTLSCSQTLNHNVMYWYQQKSSQAPKLLFHYYDKDFNNEADTPDNFQSRRPNTSFCFLDIRSPGLGDTAMYLCATSPRDRVAEANVLTFGAGSRLTVL.

The chain combines TRBV20-1 with TRBJ2-1, with D possibly TRBD1 on 5 matching bases. This CDR3 has 15 residues. The V end was cut by 7 bases, the J end by 4 bases, with 20 bases between. CDR1 and CDR2 (germline): DFQATT, SNEGSKA (reference sequence). The CDR3 nucleotides are TGCAGTGGGCAAACACAGGTAGCAAATTACAATGAGCAGTTCTTC. This encodes CSGQTQVANYNEQFF.

This clonotype was counted ten times or more. The chain combines TRBV7-8 with TRBJ2-5; D may be TRBD1 (5 bases). The CDR3 is 15 amino acids. CDR1 SGHVS and CDR2 FQNEAQ come from the germline V gene. V dropped 3 bases and J dropped 1 base, with 12 bases sitting between them. CDR3 in DNA: TGTGCCAGCAGCTTTAACAGGCCGATCCAAGAGACCCAGTACTTC. It translates to CASSFNRPIQETQYF. Using reference TRBV7-8 and TRBJ2-5 for the parts outside the CDR3, the full variable domain is GAGVSQSPRYKVAKRGQDVALRCDPISGHVSLFWYQQALGQGPEFLTYFQNEAQLDKSGLPSDRFFAERPEGSVSTLKIQRTQQEDSAVYLCASSFNRPIQETQYFGPGTRLLVL.

CDR3 amino acids: CSAGPTVGTF. For the CDR3, the DNA is TGCAGTGCTGGACCGACCGTAGGCACCTTC. V gene TRBV20-1 combines with J gene TRBJ1-2; no definite D call. Germline V lookup: CDR1 DFQATT, CDR2 SNEGSKA (reference sequence). This CDR3 has 10 amino acids. V lost 5 bases and J lost 13, with 14 bases in between.

This clonotype was seen only a few times. This chain links TRBV20-1 with TRBJ2-7; D is possibly TRBD1 (6 bases). The germline gives CDR1 DFQATT, CDR2 SNEGSKA (reference sequence). Deletions cut 3 bases from V and 1 base from J, with 10 bases between. The CDR3 contains 13 residues. The DNA of the CDR3 is TGCAGTGCTAGCAGGGGTCAATCCTACGAGCAGTACTTC. Its protein is CSASRGQSYEQYF.

The table lists this clonotype with a few counts. The V gene is TRBV28, the J gene TRBJ2-3, with D possibly matching TRBD2 (5 bases). Germline values: CDR1 MDHEN, CDR2 SYDVKM. Trimming shortened V by 5 bases and J by 7 bases, and 16 bases separated the two germline ends. The CDR3 is made up of 14 amino acids. The CDR3 reads CASSKGPPGNTQYF. CDR3 nucleotides: TGTGCCAGCAGTAAAGGGCCCCCCGGGAATACGCAGTATTTT.

The V gene is TRBV12-3 or TRBV12-4, the J gene TRBJ2-3; the D is unclear. CDR3 size: 15 residues. Trimming stripped 5 bases from V and 3 bases from J, with 15 bases between. In nucleotides, the CDR3 is TGTGCCAGCAGTGAATTTTGGGTGATAACAGATACGCAGTATTTT. Protein: CASSEFWVITDTQYF.

This clonotype has more than one count but fewer than ten. The chain employs TRBV7-2 and TRBJ2-1, with unresolved D. The germline gives CDR1 SGHTA, CDR2 FQGNSA. The V end was cut by 5 bases, the J end by 4 bases, with 9 bases between. The CDR3 has 13 amino acids. CDR3 bases: TGTGCCAGCAGCCGCCCCCAGTACAATGAGCAGTTCTTC. Translating it yields CASSRPQYNEQFF. Looking up the rest from reference TRBV7-2 and TRBJ2-1 gives the full variable domain: GAGVSQSPSNKVTEKGKDVELRCDPISGHTALYWYRQSLGQGLEFLIYFQGNSAPDKSGLPSDRFSAERTGGSVSTLTIQRTQQEDSAVYLCASSRPQYNEQFFGPGTRLTVL.

This clonotype was counted a few times. The CDR3, as DNA: TGTGCCAGCAGCGCGAGCTGGGAAGCCAAAAACATTCAGTACTTC. It encodes CASSASWEAKNIQYF. This rearrangement joins TRBV7-9 to TRBJ2-4; D is undetermined. Germline assignment: CDR1 SEHNR and CDR2 FQNEAQ (reference sequence). V dropped 5 bases and J dropped 0 bases, with 11 bases sitting between them. The CDR3 sequence is 15 residues long.

With regard to this clonotype: A read error may be the cause here, since a much bigger clone is one base away. V gene TRBV14 combines with J gene TRBJ2-3, with 7 nucleotides matching TRBD2. J gave up 5 bases and V 4 bases, and 6 bases lay outside the gene matches. Looked up from germline, CDR1 is SGHDN and CDR2 is FVKESK. The CDR3 covers 14 residues. For the CDR3, the DNA is TGTGCCAGCAGCCCGAGCGGGGTCAAAGATACGCAGTATTTT. Translation gives CASSPSGVKDTQYF.

The J gene is TRBJ1-1, the V gene TRBV20-1, with TRBD1 identical over 7 bases. This CDR3 is 15 amino acids long. Germline values: CDR1 DFQATT, CDR2 SNEGSKA (reference sequence). The V gene end was trimmed by 2 bases and the J gene end by 0 bases; junction bases not matched to a gene: 6. The CDR3 DNA reads TGCAGTGCTAGACCCAACAGGGGATTGAACACTGAAGCTTTCTTT. This codes for CSARPNRGLNTEAFF.

This clonotype was counted many times. The chain recombines TRBV9 with TRBJ2-1, with 7 bases matching TRBD2. Germline CDR1 reads SGDLS; CDR2 reads YYNGEE. This CDR3 spans 16 amino acids. After removal of 0 bases from V and 6 bases from J, the junction contained 9 bases not matched to a gene. The CDR3 nucleotides are TGTGCCAGCAGCGTAGGGTCAGCGGGACTACGCAATGAGCAGTTCTTC. This codes for CASSVGSAGLRNEQFF.

This clonotype was counted a few times. This rearrangement joins TRBV7-9 to TRBJ2-2; TRBD1 matches 7 bases. Looked up from germline, CDR1 is SEHNR and CDR2 is FQNEAQ (reference sequence). The CDR3 covers 15 residues. J lost 2 bases, V lost 6 bases, and 6 bases had no gene match. CDR3 loop: CASRPGTENTGELFF. The DNA of the CDR3 is TGTGCCAGCAGGCCCGGGACAGAAAACACCGGGGAGCTGTTTTTT.

At least ten counts were recorded for this clonotype. V and J are TRBV20-1 and TRBJ2-7; the match to TRBD2 covers 9 bases. CDR1 is DFQATT and CDR2 is SNEGSKA in the germline V gene (reference sequence). The ends lost 1 base at V and 1 base at J; junction bases unmatched: 2. The CDR3 loop spans 14 amino acids. Written as DNA, the CDR3 is TGCAGTGCTAGAGGACTAGCGGTATCCTACGAGCAGTACTTC. Its protein product is CSARGLAVSYEQYF.

A single count supports this clonotype. CDR3 region: CASSYWGRAQTYEQYF. As DNA, the CDR3 is TGTGCCAGCAGTTACTGGGGCAGGGCCCAAACCTACGAGCAGTACTTC. The chain couples TRBV6-6 to TRBJ2-5, with D maybe TRBD1 (5 bases). With the DNA end fitting TRBJ2-7 better, the J assignment may be wrong. The CDR3 has 16 amino acids. The germline CDR1 and CDR2 sequences are MNHNY and SVGAGI (reference sequence).

This clonotype was seen a handful of times. The CDR3 bases are TGTGCCACCAGCAGACGAGCATGGACAGGGAATGAAAAACTGTTTTTT. This translates into CATSRRAWTGNEKLFF. The V and J genes are TRBV15 and TRBJ1-4; 8 bases fit TRBD1. CDR1 and CDR2 from the germline V gene are LNHNV and YYDKDF (reference sequence). Trimming removed 2 bases from V and 5 bases from J; junction bases left unmatched: 7. The CDR3 length is 16 residues.

The V and J genes are TRBV2 and TRBJ2-5, with no clear D. The tail of the sequence fits TRBJ2-4 better, so the J call may be wrong. The CDR3 sequence is 18 residues long. In germline, CDR1 is SNHLY, CDR2 FYNNEI. The CDR3 loop reads CASSDWVDNLPYKNIQYF. The CDR3 DNA is TGTGCCAGCAGTGATTGGGTAGACAATCTCCCCTACAAAAACATTCAGTACTTC.

The V call is TRBV12-3 or TRBV12-4, the J call TRBJ1-5, with 9 bases fitting TRBD1. This CDR3 is built from 19 residues. V trimming: 5 bases; J trimming: 0 bases; junction bases outside the gene matches: 14. The CDR3 protein is CASSTGTGRGRYSNQPQHF. Written as DNA, the CDR3 is TGTGCCAGCAGTACCGGGACAGGGCGCGGTCGGTATAGCAATCAGCCCCAGCATTTT.

At least ten counts were recorded for this clonotype. The chain combines TRBV7-9 with TRBJ1-2, with D tentatively TRBD1 (6 bases). V dropped 5 bases and J dropped 2 bases, with 12 bases sitting between them. CDR1 and CDR2 (germline): SEHNR, FQNEAQ (reference sequence). The CDR3 covers 14 residues. CDR3 sequence: CASSAGQTNYGYTF. The DNA of the CDR3 is TGTGCCAGCAGCGCTGGACAGACGAACTATGGCTACACCTTC. The variable domain in full, with the rest retrieved from reference TRBV7-9 and TRBJ1-2, is DTGVSQNPRHKITKRGQNVTFRCDPISEHNRLYWYRQTLGQGPEFLTYFQNEAQLEKSRLLSDRFSAERPKGSFSTLEIQRTEQGDSAMYLCASSAGQTNYGYTFGSGTRLTVV.

On this clonotype itself: This may be a read error, as it is one base from a much larger clone. The chain couples TRBV29-1 to TRBJ2-4; 9 nucleotides agree with TRBD1. Germline assignment: CDR1 SQVTM and CDR2 ANQGSEA. J was trimmed by 6 bases and V by 4 bases; bases with no gene match: 4. CDR3 length: 13 amino acids. Here the CDR3 reads CSVGGQGTNIQYF. The CDR3, as DNA: TGCAGCGTTGGAGGACAGGGGACAAACATTCAGTACTTC.

This clonotype turned up a few times. The chain links TRBV29-1 to TRBJ1-1; D remains ambiguous. From germline, CDR1 is SQVTM and CDR2 ANQGSEA. The CDR3 loop spans 12 amino acids. Trimming left V 6 bases short and J 2 bases short, with 10 bases between. The CDR3 bases are TGCAGCGTCAGCGATACTAACACTGAAGCTTTCTTT. Translation: CSVSDTNTEAFF.

V and J are TRBV19 and TRBJ1-4, with a possible D match to TRBD1 (5 bases). Germline loops: CDR1 LNHDA, CDR2 SQIVND (reference sequence). Trimming pared 10 bases from V and 7 bases from J, leaving 19 bases between. The CDR3 totals 14 residues. CDR3 nucleotide sequence: TGTGCCACTCTAGATGGGGCGCGGAGTGAAAAACTGTTTTTT. Translating gives CATLDGARSEKLFF.

This sequence joins TRBV29-1 and TRBJ2-1; tentative D call: TRBD1 (5 bases). This CDR3 comprises 15 residues. From germline, CDR1 is SQVTM and CDR2 ANQGSEA. V was cut by 5 bases and J by 8 bases, with 22 bases left in between. The CDR3 reads CSVTAGAGNRDEQFF. The CDR3 coding sequence is TGCAGCGTTACCGCCGGCGCAGGGAATAGGGATGAGCAGTTCTTC.

There are many counts of this clonotype. As DNA, the CDR3 is TGTGCCAGCAGTTTATTTCGGGGGGCCTTCTACGAGCAGTACTTC. Its protein is CASSLFRGAFYEQYF. This chain connects TRBV28 to TRBJ2-7, with TRBD2 as a possible D gene (7 bases). Germline V gene data show CDR1 as MDHEN and CDR2 as SYDVKM. The V and J ends lost 1 base and 3 bases respectively, with 13 bases between them. The CDR3 consists of 15 residues.